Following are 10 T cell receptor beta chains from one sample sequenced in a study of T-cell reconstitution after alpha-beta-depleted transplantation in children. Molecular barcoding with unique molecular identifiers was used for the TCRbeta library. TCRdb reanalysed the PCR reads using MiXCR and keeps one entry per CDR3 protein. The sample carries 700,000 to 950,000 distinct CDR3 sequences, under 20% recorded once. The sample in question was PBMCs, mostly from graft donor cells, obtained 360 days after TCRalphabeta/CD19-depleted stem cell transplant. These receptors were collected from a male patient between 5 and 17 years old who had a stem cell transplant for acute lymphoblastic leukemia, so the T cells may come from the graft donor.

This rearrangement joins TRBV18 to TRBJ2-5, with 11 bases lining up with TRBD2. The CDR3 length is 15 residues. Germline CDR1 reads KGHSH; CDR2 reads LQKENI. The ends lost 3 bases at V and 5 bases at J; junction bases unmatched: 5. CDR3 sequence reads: CASSPLLAGVETQYF. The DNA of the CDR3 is TGTGCCAGCTCACCTTTACTAGCGGGAGTGGAGACCCAGTACTTC.

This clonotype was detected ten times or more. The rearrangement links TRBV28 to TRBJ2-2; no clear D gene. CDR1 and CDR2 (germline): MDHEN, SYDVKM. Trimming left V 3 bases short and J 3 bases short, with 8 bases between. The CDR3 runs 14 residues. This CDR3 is CASSLHEDTGELFF. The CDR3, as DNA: TGTGCCAGCAGTTTGCACGAGGACACCGGGGAGCTGTTTTTT. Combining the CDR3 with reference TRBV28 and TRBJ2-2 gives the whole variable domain DVKVTQSSRYLVKRTGEKVFLECVQDMDHENMFWYRQDPGLGLRLIYFSYDVKMKEKGDIPEGYSVSREKKERFSLILESASTNQTSMYLCASSLHEDTGELFFGEGSRLTVL.

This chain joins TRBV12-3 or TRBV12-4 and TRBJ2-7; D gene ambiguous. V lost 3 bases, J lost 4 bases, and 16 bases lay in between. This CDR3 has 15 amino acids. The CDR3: CASSFFPGSMYEQYF. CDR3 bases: TGTGCCAGCAGTTTTTTTCCGGGCTCGATGTACGAGCAGTACTTC.

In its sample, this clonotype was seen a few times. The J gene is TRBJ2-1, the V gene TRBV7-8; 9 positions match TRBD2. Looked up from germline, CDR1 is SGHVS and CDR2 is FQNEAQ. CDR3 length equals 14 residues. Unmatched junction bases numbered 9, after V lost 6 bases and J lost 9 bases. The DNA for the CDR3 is TGTGCCAGCAGGGTAGCGGGAGCGTCCCTTGAGCAGTTCTTC. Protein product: CASRVAGASLEQFF.

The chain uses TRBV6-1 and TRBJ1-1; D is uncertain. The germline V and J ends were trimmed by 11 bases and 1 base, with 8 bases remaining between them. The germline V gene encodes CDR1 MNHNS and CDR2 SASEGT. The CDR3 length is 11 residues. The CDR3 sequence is CALQANTEAFF. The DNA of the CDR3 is TGTGCCCTACAAGCGAACACTGAAGCTTTCTTT.

The DNA of the CDR3 is TGCGCCAGCAGCCAAGGTGCGCTAGCGGGAGGGAAAACCGGGGAGCTGTTTTTT. This encodes CASSQGALAGGKTGELFF. This chain connects TRBV4-1 to TRBJ2-2; 12 nucleotides match TRBD2. From germline, CDR1 is MGHRA and CDR2 YSYEKL. The ends lost 1 base at V and 5 bases at J; junction bases unmatched: 8. The CDR3 covers 18 residues.

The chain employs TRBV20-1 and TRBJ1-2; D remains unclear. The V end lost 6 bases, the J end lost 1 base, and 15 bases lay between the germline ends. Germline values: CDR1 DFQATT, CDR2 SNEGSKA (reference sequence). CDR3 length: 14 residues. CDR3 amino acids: CSAVGNSVNYGYTF. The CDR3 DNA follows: TGCAGTGCCGTAGGCAATTCTGTTAACTATGGCTACACCTTC.

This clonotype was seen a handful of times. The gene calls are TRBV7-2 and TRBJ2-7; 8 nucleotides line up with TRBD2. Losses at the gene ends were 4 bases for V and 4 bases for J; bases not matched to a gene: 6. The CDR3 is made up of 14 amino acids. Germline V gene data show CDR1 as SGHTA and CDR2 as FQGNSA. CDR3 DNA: TGTGCCAGCAGCTACGGGACTAGGACGTACGAGCAGTACTTC. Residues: CASSYGTRTYEQYF.

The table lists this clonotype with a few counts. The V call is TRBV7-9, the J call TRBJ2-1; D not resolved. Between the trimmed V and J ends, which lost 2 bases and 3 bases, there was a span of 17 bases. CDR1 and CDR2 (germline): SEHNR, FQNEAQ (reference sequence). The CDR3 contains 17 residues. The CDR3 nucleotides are TGTGCCAGCAGCTTACCACCTAACAAGGGAATCTACAATGAGCAGTTCTTC. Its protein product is CASSLPPNKGIYNEQFF.

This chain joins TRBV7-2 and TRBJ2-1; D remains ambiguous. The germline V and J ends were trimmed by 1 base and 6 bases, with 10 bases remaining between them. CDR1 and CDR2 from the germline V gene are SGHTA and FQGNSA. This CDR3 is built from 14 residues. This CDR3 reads CASSLEVVSNEQFF. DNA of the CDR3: TGTGCCAGCAGCTTAGAGGTAGTGAGCAATGAGCAGTTCTTC.